The 30 T cell receptor beta chains reported below all come from one sample, sequenced in a study of cytomegalovirus exposure and HLA in healthy donors. Amplification used 60 Vbeta primers and 13 Jbeta primers. Assay: immunoSEQ multiplex PCR; the TCRdb copy retains only in-frame clones and omits some. Counted here are roughly 180,000 clones, approximately 80% occurring once; the ten biggest clones make up approximately 2.4%. The sequenced sample was PBMCs. Receptors originate from a male donor in good health and CMV-seronegative.

J is TRBJ2-1 and V is TRBV11-2, with TRBD2 identical over 9 bases. The ends lost 2 bases at V and 4 bases at J; junction bases unmatched: 3. The germline V gene has CDR1 SGHAT and CDR2 FQNNGV. The CDR3 loop spans 15 amino acids. The CDR3 coding sequence is TGTGCCAGCAGCTTAAGTAGCGGGAGTTACAATGAGCAGTTCTTC. It specifies CASSLSSGSYNEQFF. Based on the CDR3 plus reference TRBV11-2 and TRBJ2-1, the full variable domain is EAGVAQSPRYKIIEKRQSVAFWCNPISGHATLYWYQQILGQGPKLLIQFQNNGVVDDSQLPKDRFSAERLKGVDSTLKIQPAKLEDSAVYLCASSLSSGSYNEQFFGPGTRLTVL.

This chain joins TRBV28 and TRBJ2-3; 10 nucleotides agree with TRBD2. The V and J ends lost 5 bases and 0 bases, in that order; junction bases with no gene match: 8. This CDR3 contains 17 residues. CDR1 MDHEN and CDR2 SYDVKM come from the germline V gene. The CDR3 loop reads CASSDLGLADSTDTQYF. The CDR3 DNA follows: TGTGCCAGCAGTGACCTCGGACTAGCGGACAGCACAGATACGCAGTATTTT.

This clone has only one observation. This rearrangement joins TRBV5-4 to TRBJ1-2; a possible D gene is TRBD1 (6 bases). Trimming took off 1 base at V and 2 bases at J, with 12 bases between the two ends. This CDR3 has 15 amino acids. The germline V gene has CDR1 SGHNT and CDR2 YYREEE (reference sequence). The CDR3 protein is CASSLQTGINYGYTF. The CDR3, as DNA: TGTGCCAGCAGCTTGCAAACAGGGATAAACTATGGCTACACCTTC.

The J gene is TRBJ2-3, the V gene TRBV6-5, with TRBD1 matching over 7 bases. Losses at the gene ends were 5 bases for V and 2 bases for J; bases not matched to a gene: 7. CDR3 length: 15 residues. From germline, CDR1 is MNHEY and CDR2 SVGAGI. CDR3 region: CASSLTGSPTDTQYF. Written as DNA, the CDR3 is TGTGCCAGCAGTCTGACAGGGAGCCCCACAGATACGCAGTATTTT.

This clone was seen only once. CDR3 protein: CAIRETGLNPGELFF. In DNA, the CDR3 is TGTGCCATCAGAGAGACAGGGTTGAATCCCGGGGAGCTGTTTTTT. V and J are TRBV10-3 and TRBJ2-2; 7 nucleotides agree with TRBD1. J gave up 6 bases and V 6 bases, and 10 bases lay outside the gene matches. Germline CDR1 ENHRY, CDR2 SYGVKD. There are 15 residues in the CDR3.

This chain connects TRBV4-1 to TRBJ2-5; D unresolved. This CDR3 has 15 amino acids. CDR1 and CDR2 (germline): MGHRA, YSYEKL. V was clipped by 0 bases and J by 9 bases, with 17 bases between them. The chain's CDR3 is CASSQDLALSRAQYF. The DNA of the CDR3 is TGCGCCAGCAGCCAAGATTTAGCACTTTCGCGAGCCCAGTACTTC.

The chain uses TRBV5-8 and TRBJ2-7; 7 bases are shared with TRBD1. The CDR3 loop spans 16 amino acids. V trimming: 0 bases; J trimming: 3 bases; junction bases outside the gene matches: 9. The germline V gene has CDR1 SGHTS and CDR2 YDEGEE. This CDR3 reads CASSLAYRTGHYEQYF. CDR3 DNA sequence: TGTGCCAGCAGCTTGGCCTATCGGACAGGACACTACGAGCAGTACTTC. The full variable domain, rest sourced from reference TRBV5-8 and TRBJ2-7, is EAGVTQSPTHLIKTRGQQATLRCSPISGHTSVYWYQQALGLGLQFLLWYDEGEERNRGNFPPRFSGRQFPNYSSELNVNALELEDSALYLCASSLAYRTGHYEQYFGPGTRLTVT.

The chain has TRBV4-1 and TRBJ2-5; 8 nucleotides agree with TRBD2. The end of the DNA fits TRBJ2-7 better, so the J call may be wrong. The CDR3 extends over 15 amino acids. Germline lookup yields CDR1 MGHRA and CDR2 YSYEKL. CDR3 residues: CASSHGLAASYEQYF. In DNA, the CDR3 is TGCGCCAGCAGCCACGGACTAGCCGCCAGCTACGAGCAGTACTTC.

The V and J genes are TRBV6-5 and TRBJ2-1, with D maybe TRBD2 (6 bases). V was shortened by 2 bases and J by 3 bases, with 8 bases between the two germline ends. The CDR3 has 14 residues. Germline V gene data show CDR1 as MNHEY and CDR2 as SVGAGI. CDR3 sequence: CASSYHGGYNEQFF. The CDR3 coding sequence is TGTGCCAGCAGTTACCACGGGGGCTACAATGAGCAGTTCTTC.

The chain couples TRBV4-1 to TRBJ2-7; D perhaps matches TRBD2 (6 bases). Trimming took 0 bases from V and 1 from J, leaving 13 bases between them. Germline V gene sequence: CDR1 MGHRA, CDR2 YSYEKL. This CDR3 is built from 16 residues. The CDR3 bases are TGCGCCAGCAGCCAAGAGCGGGATGGTCCTTCCTACGAGCAGTACTTC. Its translation is CASSQERDGPSYEQYF.

This clone has a handful of counts. This chain links TRBV28 with TRBJ1-5; D call uncertain. V gave up 2 bases and J gave up 11 bases, with 16 bases separating them. The CDR3 totals 14 residues. Per the germline V gene, CDR1 is MDHEN and CDR2 is SYDVKM. CDR3 loop: CASSLGGRQWSQHF. The CDR3 nucleotides are TGTGCCAGCAGTTTAGGCGGCCGCCAATGGTCCCAGCATTTT. The entire variable domain, with the rest obtained from reference TRBV28 and TRBJ1-5, is as follows: DVKVTQSSRYLVKRTGEKVFLECVQDMDHENMFWYRQDPGLGLRLIYFSYDVKMKEKGDIPEGYSVSREKKERFSLILESASTNQTSMYLCASSLGGRQWSQHFGDGTRLSIL.

V is TRBV7-9 and J is TRBJ2-1; D is perhaps TRBD1 (5 bases). Trimming cost V 3 bases and J 6 bases, with 9 bases left between them. CDR1 SEHNR and CDR2 FQNEAQ come from the germline V gene (reference sequence). This CDR3 region has 13 residues. The CDR3 is CASSFPGSNEQFF. As DNA, the CDR3 is TGTGCCAGCAGCTTTCCAGGGTCCAATGAGCAGTTCTTC.

This clone was seen more than once but under ten times. The V gene is TRBV19, the J gene TRBJ1-6; 11 positions match TRBD1. Germline V gene lookup returns CDR1 LNHDA and CDR2 SQIVND (reference sequence). The junction had 9 bases not matched to a gene; V was cut back by 4 bases and J by 10 bases. The CDR3 spans 16 residues. Here the CDR3 reads CASSTGTGGIGSPLHF. The CDR3 DNA follows: TGTGCCAGTAGTACCGGGACAGGGGGAATTGGCTCACCCCTCCACTTT.

V is TRBV5-1 and J is TRBJ2-5, with TRBD2 matching 12 bases. Gene TRBJ2-7 matches the end of the DNA better, so the J call may be wrong. Germline V gene data show CDR1 as SGHRS and CDR2 as YFSETQ. The CDR3 totals 16 residues. The CDR3 reads CASSLVLAGGAYEQYF. In DNA, the CDR3 is TGCGCCAGCAGCTTGGTACTAGCGGGAGGCGCCTACGAGCAGTACTTC.

This clone was observed a few times. The J gene is TRBJ1-4, the V gene TRBV6-5; D might be TRBD1 (5 bases). Per germline, CDR1 MNHEY and CDR2 SVGAGI. This CDR3 has 14 amino acids. V shed 6 bases and J shed 8 bases, with 16 bases lying between them. CDR3 amino acids: CASSPGMVTEKLFF. The CDR3 nucleotides read TGTGCCAGCAGCCCAGGGATGGTGACCGAAAAACTGTTTTTT.

The chain has TRBV30 and TRBJ1-2; possible D gene TRBD1, 6 bases. Trimming removed 1 base from V and 1 base from J, with 16 bases in between. The length of the CDR3 is 16 residues. Germline lookup yields CDR1 GTSNPN and CDR2 SVGIG (reference sequence). The CDR3 DNA sequence: TGTGCCTGGAGTGAGTGGGGAGGGGGTGTTAACTATGGCTACACCTTC. Translating it yields CAWSEWGGGVNYGYTF.

The chain employs TRBV5-1 and TRBJ1-3; D may be TRBD1 (6 bases). V shed 5 bases and J shed 4 bases, with 19 bases lying between them. Germline values: CDR1 SGHRS, CDR2 YFSETQ. This CDR3 has 16 amino acids. CDR3 nucleotide sequence: TGCGCCAGCAGTCTGGAGCGGGGGGCAAAAGGAAACACCATATATTTT. Encoded protein: CASSLERGAKGNTIYF.

The CDR3 loop is CASSVETGGSSPLHF. CDR3 coding DNA: TGTGCCAGTAGTGTCGAGACAGGGGGCAGCTCACCCCTCCACTTT. V and J are TRBV19 and TRBJ1-6; 10 positions match TRBD1. V lost 5 bases, J lost 10 bases, and 8 bases stayed unmatched. The CDR3 has 15 residues. Germline V gives CDR1 LNHDA, CDR2 SQIVND (reference sequence). Supplemented by reference TRBV19 and TRBJ1-6, the full variable domain reads DGGITQSPKYLFRKEGQNVTLSCEQNLNHDAMYWYRQDPGQGLRLIYYSQIVNDFQKGDIAEGYSVSREKKESFPLTVTSAQKNPTAFYLCASSVETGGSSPLHFGNGTRLTVT.

This chain connects TRBV19 to TRBJ2-5, with D possibly matching TRBD1 (7 bases). Germline V lookup: CDR1 LNHDA, CDR2 SQIVND (reference sequence). The CDR3 contains 14 residues. V was trimmed by 8 bases and J by 5 bases, leaving 18 bases between them. CDR3 sequence: CASSPEPGGETQYF. In DNA, the CDR3 is TGTGCCAGTTCGCCGGAACCAGGGGGGGAGACCCAGTACTTC.

The J gene is TRBJ2-7, the V gene TRBV9, with 8 nucleotides matching TRBD1. Germline CDR1 reads SGDLS; CDR2 reads YYNGEE. This CDR3 has 14 residues. Trimming at V came to 2 bases and at J to 3 bases, leaving 4 bases not matched to a gene. In DNA, the CDR3 is TGTGCCAGCAGCGTTCAAGACAGGGGCTACGAGCAGTACTTC. It codes for CASSVQDRGYEQYF.

The chain is built from TRBV29-1 and TRBJ2-1; the match to TRBD2 covers 8 bases. The CDR3 runs 16 residues. CDR1 is SQVTM, CDR2 ANQGSEA, per germline. The V segment lost 3 bases and the J segment 1 base; nucleotides outside the gene matches: 8. CDR3: CSVEGGTSISYNEQFF. The CDR3 DNA reads as TGCAGCGTTGAGGGAGGGACTAGTATTTCCTACAATGAGCAGTTCTTC.

The CDR3 DNA reads TGTGCCAGCAGTCCAAGACAGATCCTTAATTCACCCCTCCACTTT. Its protein product is CASSPRQILNSPLHF. This chain joins TRBV6-5 and TRBJ1-6, with D perhaps TRBD1 (5 bases). Trimming pared 5 bases from V and 6 bases from J, leaving 14 bases between. The CDR3 is 15 residues long. Germline V lookup: CDR1 MNHEY, CDR2 SVGAGI.

V gene TRBV7-2 combines with J gene TRBJ2-7, with a weak D call TRBD2 (5 bases). The germline CDR1 and CDR2 sequences are SGHTA and FQGNSA. This CDR3 contains 14 residues. V gave up 5 bases and J gave up 5 bases, with 16 bases separating them. The CDR3 sequence is CASSPALDGHEQYF. The CDR3 region has the DNA TGTGCCAGCAGCCCAGCACTAGACGGGCACGAGCAGTACTTC.

The chain links TRBV28 to TRBJ2-3; TRBD2 matches 8 bases. This CDR3 has 16 residues. Trimming took 4 bases from V and 0 from J; bases not matched to a gene: 6. Germline CDR1 MDHEN, CDR2 SYDVKM. CDR3 coding DNA: TGTGCCAGCAGTTCCCCCGGGGGGGCGAGCACAGATACGCAGTATTTT. Its protein product is CASSSPGGASTDTQYF.

This chain joins TRBV5-6 and TRBJ2-7; TRBD1 might be the D (6 bases). Germline loops: CDR1 SGHDT, CDR2 YYEEEE. The CDR3 loop spans 15 amino acids. Trimming pared 1 base from V and 0 bases from J, leaving 11 bases between. The CDR3 coding sequence is TGTGCCAGCAGCTTGCGGGACATCCTCTCCTACGAGCAGTACTTC. Encoded protein: CASSLRDILSYEQYF.

The J gene is TRBJ2-2, the V gene TRBV5-4; 10 bases agree with TRBD2. V lost 1 base to trimming and J lost 6 bases; unmatched junction nucleotides: 6. Germline loops: CDR1 SGHNT, CDR2 YYREEE (reference sequence). The CDR3 extends over 16 amino acids. The CDR3 bases are TGTGCCAGCAGCTTGAGGCCTAGCGGGAGATCCGGGGAGCTGTTTTTT. Amino acid sequence: CASSLRPSGRSGELFF.

The chain links TRBV5-4 to TRBJ1-4; 8 nucleotides agree with TRBD1. V trimming: 3 bases; J trimming: 3 bases; junction bases outside the gene matches: 10. This CDR3 has 17 residues. Germline lookup yields CDR1 SGHNT and CDR2 YYREEE (reference sequence). The DNA of the CDR3 is TGTGCCAGCAGCTCCTTAGGACAGGGTTTGGCTAATGAAAAACTGTTTTTT. Amino acids: CASSSLGQGLANEKLFF.

This clone was seen a single time. J is TRBJ2-3 and V is TRBV28, with 8 bases that match TRBD1. Germline V gene data show CDR1 as MDHEN and CDR2 as SYDVKM. J lost 1 base, V lost 0 bases, and 9 bases had no gene match. The CDR3 loop spans 18 amino acids. The CDR3 protein is CASSLWGQDQGGTDTQYF. The CDR3 DNA is TGTGCCAGCAGTTTATGGGGACAGGACCAAGGGGGCACAGATACGCAGTATTTT.

The chain carries TRBV16 and TRBJ1-4; 7 bases fit TRBD1. Germline lookup yields CDR1 KGHSY and CDR2 FQNENV. The CDR3 covers 13 residues. Unmatched junction bases numbered 3, after V lost 3 bases and J lost 8 bases. DNA of the CDR3: TGTGCCAGCAGCCATTCCAGGGGGGAAAAACTGTTTTTT. It is translated as CASSHSRGEKLFF. Full variable domain (missing parts from reference TRBV16 and TRBJ1-4): GEEVAQTPKHLVRGEGQKAKLYCAPIKGHSYVFWYQQVLKNEFKFLISFQNENVFDETGMPKERFSAKCLPNSPCSLEIQATKLEDSAVYFCASSHSRGEKLFFGSGTQLSVL.

The V call is TRBV28, the J call TRBJ1-2, with a possible D match to TRBD1 (6 bases). With 3 bases removed from V and 6 bases from J, the gap between germline ends came to 8 bases. The CDR3 has 12 residues. The germline V gene encodes CDR1 MDHEN and CDR2 SYDVKM. CDR3 sequence (DNA): TGTGCCAGCAGTTTCAACAGGGATGGCTACACCTTC. Protein: CASSFNRDGYTF.